The text below deals with one T cell receptor beta chain. This clonotype was recorded at least ten times. No cognate antigen has been identified for it. Base qualities are missing; no much larger clone stands one base away. The record originates from a study of T cell repertoires in cytomegalovirus infection (dated by TCRdb to the late 2010s). Describing the broader study: Peptide stimulations targeted recently identified HLA-C-restricted CMV epitopes, whose presentation resists viral immunomodulation, together with well-studied HLA-B-restricted epitopes. Donor HLA type was relevant to the analysis, because carriage of CMV infection together with the matching HLA type was indicated by public TCR beta signatures.

Its CDR3 holds 14 amino acids, cysteine through phenylalanine. Here the CDR3 DNA is all that survives: 42 bases in frame from base 1. V is pared back by 3 bases and J by 3 bases, with 9 bases lying between the germline termini. Interpreted using the paper, the treatment or condition label stands for: in vitro stimulation with specific CMV peptide epitopes to enrich CMV-specific T cells. Sequencing took place on an Illumina HiSeq 1500. TCRdb reprocessed the public reads (quality trimming at Q25 with fastp, clone calling with MiXCR) and kept in-frame beta chains. Each CDR3 protein appears once, grouped with its most common genes and DNA. This sample has about 700,000 distinct CDR3 sequences in its table, and roughly 30% of those were observed once. About 20% of the sample rests with the top ten. Broad study findings and their caveats: In both this cohort and an independent cohort of over 350 donors, the cumulative frequency of public TCR beta family members distinguished carriers of CMV infection plus the relevant HLA type. The ex vivo response was dominated by HLA-C-restricted CMV-specific TCR beta clonotypes, which also provided the single most frequent clonotype in two of eight donors.

The chain links TRBV12-3 or TRBV12-4 with TRBJ1-5; perhaps TRBD1 is the D gene, with 5 bases matching. This sequence was found in a human donor in good health (CMV status not recorded). Some clones in this sample may be carry-over from other donors' samples. Sequenced material: cultured PBMCs, taken from culture after CMV antigen stimulation. The nucleotide sequence is TGTGCCAGCAGTTTCGCAGGGACCAATCAGCCCCAGCATTTT. Its amino acids are CASSFAGTNQPQHF.